The source of this T cell receptor beta chain is a study of blood T cell repertoires in COVID-19. Study-level background: Acute and convalescent COVID-19 samples came from the United States, Italy and Spain. Sources were T cells, B-cell-depleted T cells, or PBMCs; the material itself was cDNA or gDNA.

CDR3 length: 13 amino acids. From germline, CDR1 is SGHRS and CDR2 YFSETQ. The J segment lost 4 bases and the V segment lost 2 bases, leaving 3 bases of the junction unmatched. As handled by the study authors: Nucleated cell counts were estimated from reference gene primer amplification. Clones were read by immunoSEQ multiplex PCR, and TCRdb kept only the in-frame ones, dropping some. V and J calls and clone size follow that table, whereas D and trimming were derived from the DNA. The sample includes approximately 240,000 clones, 82% seen only once; the top ten take roughly 4.9%. The source is a woman of 80 years or more with active or convalescent COVID-19. The specimen sequenced was peripheral blood. The chain links TRBV5-1 to TRBJ2-7; 7 nucleotides align to TRBD1. CDR3 protein: CASSFGQDYEQYF. The DNA of the CDR3 is TGCGCCAGCAGCTTCGGACAGGATTACGAGCAGTACTTC.